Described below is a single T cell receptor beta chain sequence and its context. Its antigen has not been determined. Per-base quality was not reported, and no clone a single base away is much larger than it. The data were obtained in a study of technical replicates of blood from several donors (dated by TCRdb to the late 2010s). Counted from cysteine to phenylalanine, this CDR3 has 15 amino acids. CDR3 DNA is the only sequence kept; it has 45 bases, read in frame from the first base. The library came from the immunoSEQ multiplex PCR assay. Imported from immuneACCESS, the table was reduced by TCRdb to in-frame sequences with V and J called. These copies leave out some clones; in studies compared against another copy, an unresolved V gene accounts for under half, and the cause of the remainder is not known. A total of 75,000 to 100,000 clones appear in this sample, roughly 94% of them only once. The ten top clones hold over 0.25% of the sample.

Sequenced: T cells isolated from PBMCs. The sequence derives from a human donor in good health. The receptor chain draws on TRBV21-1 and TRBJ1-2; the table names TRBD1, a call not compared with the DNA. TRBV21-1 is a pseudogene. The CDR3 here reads CASSKGIDRLYGYTF. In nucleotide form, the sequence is TGTGCCAGCAGCAAAGGGATTGACAGACTCTATGGCTACACCTTC.